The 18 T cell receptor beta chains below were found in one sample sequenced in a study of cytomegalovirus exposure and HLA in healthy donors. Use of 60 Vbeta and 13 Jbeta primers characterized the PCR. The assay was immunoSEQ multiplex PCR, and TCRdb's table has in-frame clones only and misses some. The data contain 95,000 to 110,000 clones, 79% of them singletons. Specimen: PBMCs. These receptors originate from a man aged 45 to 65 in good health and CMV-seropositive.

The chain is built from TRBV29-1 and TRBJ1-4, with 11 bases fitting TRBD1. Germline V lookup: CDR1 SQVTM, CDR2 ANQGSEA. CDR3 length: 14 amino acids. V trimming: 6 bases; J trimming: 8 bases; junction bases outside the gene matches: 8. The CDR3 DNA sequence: TGCAGCGTCCAAACCGGGACAGGGGGGGAAAAACTGTTTTTT. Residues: CSVQTGTGGEKLFF.

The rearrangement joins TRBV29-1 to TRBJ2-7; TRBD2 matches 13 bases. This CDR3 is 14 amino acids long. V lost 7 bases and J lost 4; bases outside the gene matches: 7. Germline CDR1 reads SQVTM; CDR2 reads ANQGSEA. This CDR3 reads CSAILAGGPYEQYF. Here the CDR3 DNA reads TGCAGCGCCATACTAGCGGGAGGGCCGTACGAGCAGTACTTC.

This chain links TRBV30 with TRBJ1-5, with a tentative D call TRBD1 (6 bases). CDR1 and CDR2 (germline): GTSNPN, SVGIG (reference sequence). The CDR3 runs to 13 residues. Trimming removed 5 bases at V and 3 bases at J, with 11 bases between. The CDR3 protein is CAWGWDINQPQHF. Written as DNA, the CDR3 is TGTGCCTGGGGGTGGGACATCAATCAGCCCCAGCATTTT. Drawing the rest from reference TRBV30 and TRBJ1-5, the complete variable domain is SQTIHQWPATLVQPVGSPLSLECTVEGTSNPNLYWYRQAAGRGLQLLFYSVGIGQISSEVPQNLSASRPQDRQFILSSKKLLLSDSGFYLCAWGWDINQPQHFGDGTRLSIL.

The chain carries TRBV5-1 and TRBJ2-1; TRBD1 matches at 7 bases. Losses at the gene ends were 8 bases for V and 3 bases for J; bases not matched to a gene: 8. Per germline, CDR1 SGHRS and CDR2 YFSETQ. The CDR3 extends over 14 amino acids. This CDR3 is CASGDSGGYNEQFF. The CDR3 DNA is TGCGCCAGTGGAGATTCAGGGGGCTACAATGAGCAGTTCTTC.

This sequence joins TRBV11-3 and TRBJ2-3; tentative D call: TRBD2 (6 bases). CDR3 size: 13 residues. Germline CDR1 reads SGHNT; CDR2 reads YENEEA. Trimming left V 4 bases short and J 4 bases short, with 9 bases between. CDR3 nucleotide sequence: TGTGCCAGCAGCTCCGGGAGCGCAGATACGCAGTATTTT. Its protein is CASSSGSADTQYF.

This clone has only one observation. Here the CDR3 reads CASSLTSPNEQFF. CDR3 nucleotide sequence: TGTGCCAGCAGCTTAACATCCCCAAATGAGCAGTTCTTC. The chain uses TRBV5-8 and TRBJ2-1; D is unresolved. Germline values: CDR1 SGHTS, CDR2 YDEGEE. The V end was cut by 2 bases, the J end by 7 bases, with 10 bases between. The length of the CDR3 is 13 residues.

The CDR3 bases are TGCGCCAGCAGTGATAGCGGGTCCTCCTACGAGCAGTACTTC. This translates into CASSDSGSSYEQYF. This chain connects TRBV10-1 to TRBJ2-7, with TRBD2 identical over 7 bases. This CDR3 is 14 amino acids long. The germline CDR1 and CDR2 sequences are WNHNN and SYGVQD (reference sequence). V was pared by 3 bases and J by 0 bases, with 2 bases of the junction left unmatched.

This CDR3 is CASSPRTSPTDTQYF. DNA of the CDR3: TGTGCCAGCAGTCCCCGGACTAGTCCCACAGATACGCAGTATTTT. The chain is built from TRBV27 and TRBJ2-3; 7 bases line up with TRBD2. The V gene end was trimmed by 5 bases and the J gene end by 2 bases; junction bases not matched to a gene: 7. The CDR3 is 15 residues long. The V gene's germline CDR1 is MNHEY and CDR2 SMNVEV (reference sequence).

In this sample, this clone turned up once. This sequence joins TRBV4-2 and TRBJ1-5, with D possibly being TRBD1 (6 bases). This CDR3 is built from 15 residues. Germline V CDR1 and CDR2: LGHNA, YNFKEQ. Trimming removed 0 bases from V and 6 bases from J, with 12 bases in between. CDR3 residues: CASSQDDRWGQPQHF. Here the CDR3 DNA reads TGTGCCAGCAGCCAAGACGACAGGTGGGGTCAGCCCCAGCATTTT.

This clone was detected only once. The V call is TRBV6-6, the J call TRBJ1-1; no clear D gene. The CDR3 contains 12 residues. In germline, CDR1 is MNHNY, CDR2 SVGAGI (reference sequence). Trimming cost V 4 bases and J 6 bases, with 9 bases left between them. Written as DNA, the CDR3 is TGTGCCAGCAGTTCCTCCCGGGCTGAAGCTTTCTTT. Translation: CASSSSRAEAFF.

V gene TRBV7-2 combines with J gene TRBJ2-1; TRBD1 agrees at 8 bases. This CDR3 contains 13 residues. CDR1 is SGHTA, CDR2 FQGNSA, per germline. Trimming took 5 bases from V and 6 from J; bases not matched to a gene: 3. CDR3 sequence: CASSQDRVNEQFF. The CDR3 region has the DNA TGTGCCAGCAGCCAGGACAGGGTCAATGAGCAGTTCTTC.

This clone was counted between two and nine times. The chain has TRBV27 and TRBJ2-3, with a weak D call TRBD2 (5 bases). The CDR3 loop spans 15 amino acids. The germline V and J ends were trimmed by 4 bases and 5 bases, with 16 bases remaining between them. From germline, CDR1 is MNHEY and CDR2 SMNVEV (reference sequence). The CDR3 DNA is TGTGCCAGCAGTTATGGCTTCGGGGTGGGAGATACGCAGTATTTT. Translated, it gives CASSYGFGVGDTQYF.

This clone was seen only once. CDR3: CASSISGPSGKTNEQFF. In DNA form, the CDR3 reads TGTGCCAGTAGTATAAGCGGGCCTAGCGGGAAAACCAATGAGCAGTTCTTC. This rearrangement joins TRBV19 to TRBJ2-1, with 9 nucleotides matching TRBD2. Germline V CDR1 and CDR2: LNHDA, SQIVND (reference sequence). V gave up 2 bases and J gave up 6 bases; unmatched junction bases: 11. This CDR3 has 17 amino acids.

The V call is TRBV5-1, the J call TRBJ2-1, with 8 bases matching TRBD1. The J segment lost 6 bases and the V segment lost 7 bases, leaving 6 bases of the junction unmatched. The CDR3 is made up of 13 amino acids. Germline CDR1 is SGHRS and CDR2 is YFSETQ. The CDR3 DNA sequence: TGCGCCAGCGGACAGGGAACCCCCAATGAGCAGTTCTTC. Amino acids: CASGQGTPNEQFF.

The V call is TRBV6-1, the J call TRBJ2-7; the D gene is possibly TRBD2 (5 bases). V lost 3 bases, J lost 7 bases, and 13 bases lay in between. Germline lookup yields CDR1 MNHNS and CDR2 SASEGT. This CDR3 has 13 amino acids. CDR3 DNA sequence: TGTGCCAGCAGTGATGGCCTAGCAAATGAGCAGTACTTC. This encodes CASSDGLANEQYF.

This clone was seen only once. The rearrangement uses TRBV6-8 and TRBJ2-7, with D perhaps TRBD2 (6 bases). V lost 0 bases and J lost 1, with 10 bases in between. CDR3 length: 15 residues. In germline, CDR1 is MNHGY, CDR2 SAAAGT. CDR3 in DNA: TGTGCCAGCAGTTACTCGTCGGGGGTTTCCTACGAGCAGTACTTC. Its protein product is CASSYSSGVSYEQYF.

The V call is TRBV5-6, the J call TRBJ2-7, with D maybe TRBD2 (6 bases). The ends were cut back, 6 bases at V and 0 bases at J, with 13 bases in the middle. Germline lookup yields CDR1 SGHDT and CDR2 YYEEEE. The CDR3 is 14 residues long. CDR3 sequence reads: CASTTGGVSYEQYF. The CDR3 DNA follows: TGTGCCAGCACAACGGGCGGGGTCTCCTACGAGCAGTACTTC.

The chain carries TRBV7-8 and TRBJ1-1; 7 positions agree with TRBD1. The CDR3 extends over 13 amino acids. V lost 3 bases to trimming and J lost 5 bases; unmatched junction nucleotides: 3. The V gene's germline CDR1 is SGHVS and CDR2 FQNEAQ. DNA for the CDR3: TGTGCCAGCAGCTTCAACAGGGGAACTGAAGCTTTCTTT. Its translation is CASSFNRGTEAFF.